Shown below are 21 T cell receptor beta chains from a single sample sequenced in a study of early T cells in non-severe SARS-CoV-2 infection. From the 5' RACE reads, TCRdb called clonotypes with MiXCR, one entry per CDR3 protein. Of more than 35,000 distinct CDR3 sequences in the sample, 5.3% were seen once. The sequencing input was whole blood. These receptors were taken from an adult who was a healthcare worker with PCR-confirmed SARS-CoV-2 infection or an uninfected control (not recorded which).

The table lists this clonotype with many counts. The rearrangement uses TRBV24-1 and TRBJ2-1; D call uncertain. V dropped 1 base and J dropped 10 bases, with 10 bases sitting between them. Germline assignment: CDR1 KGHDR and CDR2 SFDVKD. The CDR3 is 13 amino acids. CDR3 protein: CATSDFGGTEQFF. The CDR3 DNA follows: TGTGCCACCAGTGATTTCGGCGGCACGGAGCAGTTCTTC.

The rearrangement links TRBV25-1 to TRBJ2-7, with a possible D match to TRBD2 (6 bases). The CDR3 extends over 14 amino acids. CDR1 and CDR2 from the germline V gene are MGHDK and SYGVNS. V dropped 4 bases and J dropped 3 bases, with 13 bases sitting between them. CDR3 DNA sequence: TGTGCCAGCAGTGGGGACTCTTGGCACTACGAGCAGTACTTC. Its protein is CASSGDSWHYEQYF.

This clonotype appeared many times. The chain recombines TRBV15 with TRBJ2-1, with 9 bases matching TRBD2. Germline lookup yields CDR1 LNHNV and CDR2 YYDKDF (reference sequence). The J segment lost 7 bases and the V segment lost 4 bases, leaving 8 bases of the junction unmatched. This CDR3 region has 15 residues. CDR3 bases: TGTGCCACCAGCATCGGACTAGCGAGGGGGAATGAGCAGTTCTTC. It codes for CATSIGLARGNEQFF.

In nucleotides, the CDR3 is TGTGCCAGCAGTTCAGGACTAGCGGCGAACACCGGGGAGCTGTTTTTT. Its protein product is CASSSGLAANTGELFF. The rearrangement uses TRBV12-3 or TRBV12-4 and TRBJ2-2, with 10 bases identical to TRBD2. The CDR3 runs 16 residues. V shed 4 bases, J shed 0 bases, and the junction held 2 bases outside the gene matches.

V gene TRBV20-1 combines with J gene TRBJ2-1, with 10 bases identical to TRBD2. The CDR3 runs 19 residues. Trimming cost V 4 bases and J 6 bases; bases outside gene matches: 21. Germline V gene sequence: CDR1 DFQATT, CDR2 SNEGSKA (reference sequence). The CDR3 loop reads CSAKPLGNLAGEGLNEQFF. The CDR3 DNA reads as TGCAGTGCTAAACCCTTAGGGAATCTAGCGGGAGAGGGCCTCAATGAGCAGTTCTTC.

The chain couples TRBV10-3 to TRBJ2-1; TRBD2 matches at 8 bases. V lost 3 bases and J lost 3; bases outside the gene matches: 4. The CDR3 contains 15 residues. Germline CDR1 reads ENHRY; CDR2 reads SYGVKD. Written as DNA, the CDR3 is TGTGCCATCAGTGATACTAGCGGTCACTACAATGAGCAGTTCTTC. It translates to CAISDTSGHYNEQFF.

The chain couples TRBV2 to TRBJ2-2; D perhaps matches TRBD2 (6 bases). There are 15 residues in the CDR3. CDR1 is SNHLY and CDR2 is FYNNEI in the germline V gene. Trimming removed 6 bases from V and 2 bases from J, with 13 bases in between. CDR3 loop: CASRGSGRNTGELFF. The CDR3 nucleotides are TGTGCCAGCAGGGGGAGCGGGCGAAACACCGGGGAGCTGTTTTTT.

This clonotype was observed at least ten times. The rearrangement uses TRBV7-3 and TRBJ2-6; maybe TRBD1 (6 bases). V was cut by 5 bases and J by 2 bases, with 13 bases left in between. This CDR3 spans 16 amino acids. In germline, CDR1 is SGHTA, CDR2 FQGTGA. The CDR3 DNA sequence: TGTGCCAGCAGCCCACAGGGAACCCCTGGGGCCAACGTCCTGACTTTC. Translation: CASSPQGTPGANVLTF. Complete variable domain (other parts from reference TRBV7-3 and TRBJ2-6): GAGVSQTPSNKVTEKGKYVELRCDPISGHTALYWYRQSLGQGPEFLIYFQGTGAADDSGLPNDRFFAVRPEGSVSTLKIQRTERGDSAVYLCASSPQGTPGANVLTFGAGSRLTVL.

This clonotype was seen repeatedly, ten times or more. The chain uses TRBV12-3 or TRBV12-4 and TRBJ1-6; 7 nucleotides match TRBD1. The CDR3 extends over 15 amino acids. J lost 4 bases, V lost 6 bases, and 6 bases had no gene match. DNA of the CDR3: TGTGCCAGCAGCCCCGCAGGGGGATATAATTCACCCCTCCACTTT. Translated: CASSPAGGYNSPLHF.

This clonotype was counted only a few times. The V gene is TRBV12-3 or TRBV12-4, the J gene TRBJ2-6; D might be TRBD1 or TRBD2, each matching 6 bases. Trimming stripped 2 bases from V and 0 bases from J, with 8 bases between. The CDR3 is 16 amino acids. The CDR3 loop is CASSLWGASGANVLTF. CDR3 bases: TGTGCCAGCAGTTTATGGGGGGCCTCTGGGGCCAACGTCCTGACTTTC.

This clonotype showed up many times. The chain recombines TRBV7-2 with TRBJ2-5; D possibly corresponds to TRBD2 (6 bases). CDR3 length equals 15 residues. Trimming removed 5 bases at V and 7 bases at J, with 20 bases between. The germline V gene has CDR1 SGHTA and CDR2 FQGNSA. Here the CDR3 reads CASSPAGTSRGTQYF. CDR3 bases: TGTGCCAGCAGCCCGGCCGGGACTTCGCGGGGGACCCAGTACTTC.

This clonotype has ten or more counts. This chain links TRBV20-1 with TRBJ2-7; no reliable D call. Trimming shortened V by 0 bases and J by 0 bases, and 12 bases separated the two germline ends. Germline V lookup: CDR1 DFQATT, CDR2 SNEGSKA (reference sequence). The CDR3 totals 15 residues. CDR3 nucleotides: TGCAGTGCTAGAGATCCGTTATCGAGCTCCTACGAGCAGTACTTC. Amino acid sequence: CSARDPLSSSYEQYF.

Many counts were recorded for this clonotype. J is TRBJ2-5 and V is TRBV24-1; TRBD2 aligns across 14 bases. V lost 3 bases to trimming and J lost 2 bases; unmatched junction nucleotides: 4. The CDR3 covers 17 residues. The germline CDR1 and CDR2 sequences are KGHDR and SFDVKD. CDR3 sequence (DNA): TGTGCCACCAGTGATATTGGACTAGCGGGGGGACAAGAGACCCAGTACTTC. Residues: CATSDIGLAGGQETQYF.

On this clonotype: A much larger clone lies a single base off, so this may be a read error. CDR3 sequence: CASSYLGLGETQYF. The DNA for the CDR3 is TGTGCCAGCAGTTACTTAGGGCTGGGAGAGACCCAGTACTTC. V is TRBV6-5 and J is TRBJ2-5; no definite D call. Germline loops: CDR1 MNHEY, CDR2 SVGAGI. Trimming pared 1 base from V and 4 bases from J, leaving 10 bases between. CDR3 size: 14 residues.

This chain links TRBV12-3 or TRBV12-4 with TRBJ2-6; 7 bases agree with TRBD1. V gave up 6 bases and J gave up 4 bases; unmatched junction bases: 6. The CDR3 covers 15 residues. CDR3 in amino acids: CASSYRGAGANVLTF. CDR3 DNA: TGTGCCAGCAGCTACAGGGGTGCCGGGGCCAACGTCCTGACTTTC.

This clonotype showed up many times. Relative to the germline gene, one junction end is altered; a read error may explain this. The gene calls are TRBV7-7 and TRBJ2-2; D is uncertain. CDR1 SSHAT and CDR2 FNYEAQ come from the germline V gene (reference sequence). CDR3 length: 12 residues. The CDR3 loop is CASSAVGGELFF. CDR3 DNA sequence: TGTGCTAGCAGCGCAGTGGGCGGGGAGCTGTTTTTT.

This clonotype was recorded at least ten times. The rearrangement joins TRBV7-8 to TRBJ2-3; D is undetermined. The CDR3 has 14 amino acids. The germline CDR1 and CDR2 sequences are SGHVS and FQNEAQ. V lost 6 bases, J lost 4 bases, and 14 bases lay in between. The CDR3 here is CASRKGLSADTQYF. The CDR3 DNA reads TGTGCCAGCAGGAAGGGCTTGTCGGCAGATACGCAGTATTTT.

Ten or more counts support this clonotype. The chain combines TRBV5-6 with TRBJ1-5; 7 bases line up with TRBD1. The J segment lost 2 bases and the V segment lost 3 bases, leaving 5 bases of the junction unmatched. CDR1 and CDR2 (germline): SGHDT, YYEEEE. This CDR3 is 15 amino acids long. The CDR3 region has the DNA TGTGCCAGCAGCTCGGGACAGCCAGGCAATCAGCCCCAGCATTTT. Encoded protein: CASSSGQPGNQPQHF. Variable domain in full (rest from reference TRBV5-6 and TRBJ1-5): DAGVTQSPTHLIKTRGQQVTLRCSPKSGHDTVSWYQQALGQGPQFIFQYYEEEERQRGNFPDRFSGHQFPNYSSELNVNALLLGDSALYLCASSSGQPGNQPQHFGDGTRLSIL.

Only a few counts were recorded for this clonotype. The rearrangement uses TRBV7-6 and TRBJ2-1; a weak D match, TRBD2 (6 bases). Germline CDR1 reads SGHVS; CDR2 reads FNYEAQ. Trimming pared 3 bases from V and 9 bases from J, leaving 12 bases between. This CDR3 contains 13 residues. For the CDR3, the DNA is TGTGCCAGCAGCTTCACTAGCTCGGGTGAGCAGTTCTTC. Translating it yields CASSFTSSGEQFF.

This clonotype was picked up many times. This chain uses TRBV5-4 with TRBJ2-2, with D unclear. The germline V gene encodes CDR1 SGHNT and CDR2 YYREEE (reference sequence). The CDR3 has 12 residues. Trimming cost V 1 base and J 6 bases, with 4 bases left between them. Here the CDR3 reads CASSLFPGELFF. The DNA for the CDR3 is TGTGCCAGCAGCTTGTTCCCCGGGGAGCTGTTTTTT.

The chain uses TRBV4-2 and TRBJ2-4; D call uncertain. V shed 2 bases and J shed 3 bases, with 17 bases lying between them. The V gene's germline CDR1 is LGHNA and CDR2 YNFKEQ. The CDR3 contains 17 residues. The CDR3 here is CASSQPTWVGFKNIQYF. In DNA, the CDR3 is TGTGCCAGCAGCCAACCAACATGGGTGGGTTTCAAAAACATTCAGTACTTC.